The 8 T cell receptor beta chains below all came from one sample that was sequenced in a study of identifying expanded T cells in peripheral blood (dated by TCRdb to the late 2010s). The library was obtained by the immunoSEQ multiplex PCR assay. TCRdb's version of the immuneACCESS table is confined to in-frame rearrangements and falls short of the full clone set. An unresolved V gene accounts for under half of the shortfall where checked; the remainder is of unknown origin. The sample table shows fewer than 60,000 clones, and around 82% are seen once. The ten largest make up 13% to 15% of the sample. The sample consisted of blood. The source of these receptors is a person between 18 and 75 years old in good health.

This clone was recorded only once. The rearrangement joins TRBV6-6 to TRBJ2-2; D might be TRBD2 (6 bases). With 0 bases removed from V and 1 base from J, the gap between germline ends came to 9 bases. The CDR3 has 16 residues. CDR1 and CDR2 from the germline V gene are MNHNY and SVGAGI (reference sequence). CDR3 in amino acids: CASSYSRGLNTGELFF. The CDR3 DNA sequence: TGTGCCAGCAGTTACTCGCGGGGCTTGAACACCGGGGAGCTGTTTTTT.

The V call is TRBV2, the J call TRBJ2-1; maybe TRBD2 (6 bases). CDR1 and CDR2 from the germline V gene are SNHLY and FYNNEI. This CDR3 contains 12 residues. V lost 8 bases, J lost 7 bases, and 12 bases lay in between. The CDR3 protein is CASFGEANEQFF. The CDR3 DNA reads as TGTGCCAGCTTTGGGGAGGCTAATGAGCAGTTCTTC.

V gene TRBV6-5 combines with J gene TRBJ2-5; D possibly corresponds to TRBD2 (5 bases). The germline CDR1 and CDR2 sequences are MNHEY and SVGAGI. V was cut by 4 bases and J by 5 bases, with 20 bases left in between. The CDR3 length is 16 residues. CDR3 loop: CASSSLLVFGGETQYF. DNA of the CDR3: TGTGCCAGCAGTTCCCTTTTGGTTTTTGGCGGGGAGACCCAGTACTTC.

V gene TRBV19 combines with J gene TRBJ1-2; unclear D gene. With 3 bases removed from V and 2 bases from J, the gap between germline ends came to 10 bases. The CDR3 spans 14 residues. Germline-derived CDR1 and CDR2 are LNHDA and SQIVND (reference sequence). The CDR3 DNA sequence: TGTGCCAGTAGTATTGGATCCGCCAACTATGGCTACACCTTC. Translation gives CASSIGSANYGYTF.

This clone was recorded only once. The chain carries TRBV30 and TRBJ1-6; no clear D. Germline V gene sequence: CDR1 GTSNPN, CDR2 SVGIG (reference sequence). Trimming removed 0 bases at V and 10 bases at J, with 19 bases between. This CDR3 spans 16 amino acids. The CDR3 DNA sequence: TGTGCCTGGAGTGTCGCGGGGTTAGATCCCGGCTCACCCCTCCACTTT. Amino acid sequence: CAWSVAGLDPGSPLHF. The full variable domain, in which reference TRBV30 and TRBJ1-6 provide the parts outside the CDR3, is SQTIHQWPATLVQPVGSPLSLECTVEGTSNPNLYWYRQAAGRGLQLLFYSVGIGQISSEVPQNLSASRPQDRQFILSSKKLLLSDSGFYLCAWSVAGLDPGSPLHFGNGTRLTVT.

This clone was seen just once. The chain employs TRBV6-6 and TRBJ2-5; unclear D gene. Germline lookup yields CDR1 MNHNY and CDR2 SVGAGI (reference sequence). The V end was cut by 2 bases, the J end by 5 bases, with 12 bases between. The CDR3 is 14 residues long. This CDR3 is CASSYLEFGETQYF. DNA for the CDR3: TGTGCCAGCAGTTACCTCGAGTTTGGGGAGACCCAGTACTTC.

The V gene is TRBV27, the J gene TRBJ2-2; tentatively, D is TRBD1 or TRBD2 (6 bases each). CDR1 is MNHEY and CDR2 is SMNVEV in the germline V gene (reference sequence). V was cut by 5 bases and J by 6 bases, with 19 bases left in between. The CDR3 runs 16 residues. CDR3 amino acids: CASSDLRGRPPGELFF. The CDR3 nucleotides read TGTGCCAGCAGTGACCTTCGGGGGCGCCCCCCCGGGGAGCTGTTTTTT.

The CDR3 is CASSDPLGRSYEQYF. The DNA of the CDR3 is TGTGCCAGCAGTGATCCCCTGGGGAGAAGCTACGAGCAGTACTTC. V is TRBV25-1 and J is TRBJ2-7, with D possibly being TRBD2 (5 bases). The V end was cut by 3 bases, the J end by 3 bases, with 15 bases between. CDR1 and CDR2 from the germline V gene are MGHDK and SYGVNS. The CDR3 covers 15 residues.